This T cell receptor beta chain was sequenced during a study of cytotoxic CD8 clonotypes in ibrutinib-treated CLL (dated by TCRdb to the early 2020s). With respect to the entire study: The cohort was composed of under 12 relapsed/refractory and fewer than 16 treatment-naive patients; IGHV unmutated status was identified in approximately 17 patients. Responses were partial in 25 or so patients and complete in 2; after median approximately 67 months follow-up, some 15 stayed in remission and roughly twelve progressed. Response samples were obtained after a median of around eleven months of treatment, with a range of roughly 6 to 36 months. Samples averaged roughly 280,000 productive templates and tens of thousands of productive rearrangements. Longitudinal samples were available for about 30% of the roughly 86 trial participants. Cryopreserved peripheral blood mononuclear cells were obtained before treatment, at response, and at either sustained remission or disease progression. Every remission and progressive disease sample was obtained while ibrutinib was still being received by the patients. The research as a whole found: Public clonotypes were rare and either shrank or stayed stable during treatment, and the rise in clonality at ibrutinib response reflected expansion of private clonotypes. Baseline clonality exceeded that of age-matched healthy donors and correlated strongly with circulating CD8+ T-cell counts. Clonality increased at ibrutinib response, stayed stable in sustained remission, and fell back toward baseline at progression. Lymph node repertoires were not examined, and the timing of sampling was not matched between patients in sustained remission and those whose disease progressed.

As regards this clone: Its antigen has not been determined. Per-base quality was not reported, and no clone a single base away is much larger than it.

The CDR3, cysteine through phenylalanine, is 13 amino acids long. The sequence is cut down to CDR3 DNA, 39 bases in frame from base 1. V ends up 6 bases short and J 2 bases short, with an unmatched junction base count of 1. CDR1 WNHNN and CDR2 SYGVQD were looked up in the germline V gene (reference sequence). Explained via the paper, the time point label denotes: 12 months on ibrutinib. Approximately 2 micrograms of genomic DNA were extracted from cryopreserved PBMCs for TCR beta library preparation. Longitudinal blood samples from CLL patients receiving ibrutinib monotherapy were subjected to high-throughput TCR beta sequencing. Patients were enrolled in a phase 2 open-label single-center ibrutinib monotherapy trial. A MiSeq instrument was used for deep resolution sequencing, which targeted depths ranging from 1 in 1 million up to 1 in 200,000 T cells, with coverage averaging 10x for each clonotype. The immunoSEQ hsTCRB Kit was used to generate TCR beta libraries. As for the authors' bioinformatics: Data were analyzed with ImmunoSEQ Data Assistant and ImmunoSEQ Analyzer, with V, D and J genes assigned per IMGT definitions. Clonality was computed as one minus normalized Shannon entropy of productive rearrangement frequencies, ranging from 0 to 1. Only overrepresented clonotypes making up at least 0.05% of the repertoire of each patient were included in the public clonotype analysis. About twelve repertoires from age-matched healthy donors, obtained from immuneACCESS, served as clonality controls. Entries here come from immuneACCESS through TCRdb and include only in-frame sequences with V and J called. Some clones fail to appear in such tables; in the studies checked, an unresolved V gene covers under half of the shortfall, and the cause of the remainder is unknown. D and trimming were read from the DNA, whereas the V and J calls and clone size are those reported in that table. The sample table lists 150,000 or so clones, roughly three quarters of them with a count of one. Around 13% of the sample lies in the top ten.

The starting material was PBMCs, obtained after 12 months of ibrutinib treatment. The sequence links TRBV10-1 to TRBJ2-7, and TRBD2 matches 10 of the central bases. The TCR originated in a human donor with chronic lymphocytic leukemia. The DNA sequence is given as TGCGCCAGCAGGACTAGCGGGCCCTACGAGCAGTACTTC. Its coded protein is CASRTSGPYEQYF.